This T cell receptor (beta chain) was identified during a study of cytotoxic CD8 clonotypes in ibrutinib-treated CLL. V was shortened by 7 bases and J by 3 bases, with 9 bases between the two germline ends. This CDR3 region has 12 residues. The germline CDR1 and CDR2 sequences are MDHEN and SYDVKM. Remarks on this clone: Its matching antigen is unknown.

Study-wide points: Public clonotypes (which were uncommon) either contracted or remained stable on treatment.

The data were produced by immunoSEQ multiplex PCR, yet TCRdb's version contains in-frame clones alone and is incomplete. Here the sample spans about 39,000 clones, around 63% being singletons. Sample: PBMCs, taken at disease progression, from a patient treated with ibrutinib. This receptor was taken from a human donor with chronic lymphocytic leukemia. This rearrangement joins TRBV28 to TRBJ1-1; possible D gene TRBD1, 6 bases. The CDR3 loop is CASKEGDTEAFF. Here the CDR3 DNA reads TGTGCCAGCAAAGAGGGGGACACTGAAGCTTTCTTT.